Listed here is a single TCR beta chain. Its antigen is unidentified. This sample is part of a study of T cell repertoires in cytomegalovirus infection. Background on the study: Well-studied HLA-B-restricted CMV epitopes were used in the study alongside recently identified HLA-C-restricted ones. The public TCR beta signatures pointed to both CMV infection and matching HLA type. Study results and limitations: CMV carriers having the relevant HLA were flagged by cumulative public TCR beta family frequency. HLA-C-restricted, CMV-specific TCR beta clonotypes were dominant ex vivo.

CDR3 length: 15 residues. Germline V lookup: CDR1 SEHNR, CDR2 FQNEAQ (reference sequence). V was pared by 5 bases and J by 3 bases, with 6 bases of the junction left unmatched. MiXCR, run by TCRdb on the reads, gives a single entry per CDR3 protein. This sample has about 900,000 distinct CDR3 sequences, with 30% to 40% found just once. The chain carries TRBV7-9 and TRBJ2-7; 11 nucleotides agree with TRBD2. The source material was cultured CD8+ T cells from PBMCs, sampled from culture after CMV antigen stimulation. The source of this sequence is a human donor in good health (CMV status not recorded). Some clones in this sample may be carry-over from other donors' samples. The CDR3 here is CASSPRTSGYYEQYF. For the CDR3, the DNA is TGTGCCAGCAGCCCTCGGACTAGCGGGTACTACGAGCAGTACTTC.